This record looks at one T cell receptor (beta chain) sequence and its context. This table comes from immunoSEQ multiplex PCR, and its TCRdb copy is limited to in-frame clones, with some not included. The sample yields 10,000 or so clones, roughly 89% seen once. The V end lost 2 bases, the J end lost 5 bases, and 15 bases lay between the germline ends. The CDR3 has 15 residues. The germline gives CDR1 MNHNY, CDR2 SVGAGI (reference sequence). The sample originates from a study of blood T cell dynamics during melanoma immunotherapy. In the study overall: Standard first-line treatment here was pembrolizumab or nivolumab plus ipilimumab in metastatic melanoma.

The time point: pre-treatment baseline. The source was blood, collected from a patient treated with checkpoint blockade. This TCR derives from a human donor with melanoma. The genes are TRBV6-6 and TRBJ1-1; a weak D match, TRBD1 (6 bases). CDR3 protein: CASSYGGPSLTEAFF. The CDR3, as DNA: TGTGCCAGCAGTTACGGGGGCCCCTCCCTAACTGAAGCTTTCTTT.